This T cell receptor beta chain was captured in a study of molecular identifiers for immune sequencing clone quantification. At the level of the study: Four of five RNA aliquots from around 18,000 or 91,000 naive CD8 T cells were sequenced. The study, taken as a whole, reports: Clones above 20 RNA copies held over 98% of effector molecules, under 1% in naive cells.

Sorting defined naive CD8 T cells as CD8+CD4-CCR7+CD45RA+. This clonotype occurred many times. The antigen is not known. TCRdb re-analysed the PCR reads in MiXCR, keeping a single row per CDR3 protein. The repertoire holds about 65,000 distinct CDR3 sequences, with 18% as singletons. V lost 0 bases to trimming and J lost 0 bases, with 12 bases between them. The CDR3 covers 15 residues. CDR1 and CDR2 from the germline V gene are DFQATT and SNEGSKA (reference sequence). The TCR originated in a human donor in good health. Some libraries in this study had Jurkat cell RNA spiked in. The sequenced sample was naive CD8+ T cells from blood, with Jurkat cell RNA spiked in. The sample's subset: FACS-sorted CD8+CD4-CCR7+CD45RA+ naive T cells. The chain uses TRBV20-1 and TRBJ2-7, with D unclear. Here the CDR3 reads CSARDSSVISYEQYF. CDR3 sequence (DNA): TGCAGTGCTAGAGACTCCAGCGTAATCTCCTACGAGCAGTACTTC.